Listed below are T cell receptor beta chains from one sample, sequenced in a study of blood T cell repertoires in COVID-19. Libraries were prepared by immunoSEQ multiplex PCR; TCRdb keeps only in-frame clonotypes and omits some of them. The sample has about 100,000 clones; 75% to 90% are singletons. Sequencing was carried out using peripheral blood. These receptor sequences come from a man aged 50 to 59 with acute or convalescent COVID-19. CDR3s leave out the opening cysteine and the closing phenylalanine or tryptophan.

j_call	v_call	cdr3_aa
TRBJ1-2	TRBV2	ASSDRNYGYT
TRBJ1-3	TRBV9	ASSVDAGNSGNTIY
TRBJ2-7	TRBV10-3	AIRSTGFEEQY
TRBJ1-2	TRBV6-5	ASSYGGQERGYT
TRBJ2-1	TRBV7-9	ASSSAPRDFTYNEQF
TRBJ1-2	TRBV5-4	ASSFQDSYGYT
TRBJ2-1	TRBV28	ASSGTSGRGNEQF
TRBJ1-6	TRBV30	AWDRANSPLH
TRBJ2-5	TRBV11-2	ASSLGGTPWRETQY
TRBJ2-7	TRBV7-9	ASSLNSFPWEQY
TRBJ1-1	TRBV3-1/TRBV3-2	ASGTGGGTEAF
TRBJ2-1	TRBV24-1	ATSDSYLAGEKGEQF
TRBJ2-5	TRBV27	ASSLSGQPSKETQY
TRBJ2-3	TRBV5-1	ASSLKGITDTQY
TRBJ2-3	TRBV5-1	ASSLEGDSTDTQY
TRBJ2-5	TRBV7-9	ASTRIAVTGETQY
TRBJ1-3	TRBV18	ASPRGLYYSGNTIY
TRBJ1-6	TRBV27	ASSLRRERGSPLH
TRBJ1-1	TRBV5-1	ASSGRTGGRTEAF
TRBJ1-6	TRBV4-1	ASSQHTWTERGNSPLH
TRBJ1-2	TRBV14	ASSQDRVNYGYT
TRBJ2-7	TRBV10-3	AIRTEVPYEQY
TRBJ2-3	TRBV24-1	ATSDRRLAVFTDTQY
TRBJ2-7	TRBV5-6	ASSFASGSSYEQY
TRBJ2-5	TRBV5-1	ASSLEAGHPFLETQY
TRBJ2-7	TRBV11-2	ASSLNPPREQY
TRBJ2-7	TRBV12-3/TRBV12-4	ASTPTGWGEQY
TRBJ1-2	TRBV2	ASGAFGYT
TRBJ2-1	TRBV6-1	ASSETSGAGGEQF
TRBJ2-1	TRBV5-4	ASSLDLYSEQF
TRBJ2-5	TRBV6-5	ASMGLAGGSTQY
TRBJ2-3	TRBV5-4	ASSLGILAGVSQY
TRBJ2-7	TRBV3-1/TRBV3-2	ASSLREGVGEQY
TRBJ2-2	TRBV2	ASEDGSTGTGELF
TRBJ2-2	TRBV5-1	ASAGRLAGVKGSGELF
TRBJ1-1	TRBV6-1	ASSASTRWAGTEAF
TRBJ2-1	TRBV19	ASSGGLAGGSEQF
TRBJ2-1	TRBV6-5	ASRGTGVNNEQF
TRBJ2-5	TRBV2	ASSPLADLTMDGQY
TRBJ2-1	TRBV15	ATSRNKRLAGKYNEQF